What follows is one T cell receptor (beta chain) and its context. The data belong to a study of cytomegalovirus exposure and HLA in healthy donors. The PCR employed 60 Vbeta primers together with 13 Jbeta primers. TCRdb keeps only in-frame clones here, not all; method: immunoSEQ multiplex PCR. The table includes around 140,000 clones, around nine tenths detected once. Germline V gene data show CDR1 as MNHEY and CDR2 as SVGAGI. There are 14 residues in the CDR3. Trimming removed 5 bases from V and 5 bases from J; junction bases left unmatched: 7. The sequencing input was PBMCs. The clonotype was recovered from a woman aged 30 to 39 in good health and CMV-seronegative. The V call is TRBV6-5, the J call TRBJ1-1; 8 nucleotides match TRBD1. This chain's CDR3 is CASSRDRLRTEAFF. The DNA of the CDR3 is TGTGCCAGCAGTAGGGACAGGTTGAGGACTGAAGCTTTCTTT.